Listed below are T cell receptor beta chains from one sample, sequenced in a study of cytomegalovirus exposure and HLA in healthy donors. Generated by immunoSEQ multiplex PCR, the TCRdb table keeps only in-frame clones and is missing some. The sample contains about 180,000 clones, under 85% of which appear only once. The sequenced sample consisted of PBMCs. These receptors came from a male donor in good health and CMV-seronegative. The CDR3 runs from the conserved cysteine through the conserved F or W. The D gene is left open where the match is weak. Clone size is shown for a subset of rows, as once, few, many or a class of expanded clone.

>19|TRBJ2-4|few|TRBV19|TRBD2
TGTGCCAGTAGTATCCCTAGCGGTCGTCCCATACTAGCCAAAAACATTCAGTACTTC
CASSIPSGRPILAKNIQYF
>12|TRBJ2-7|-|TRBV7-9|-
TGTGCCAGCAGCTTTACTCCGTACGAGCAGTACTTC
CASSFTPYEQYF
>13|TRBJ1-3|-|TRBV12-5|-
TGTGCTAGTGGTTTGGAACAGGGAAACACCATATATTTT
CASGLEQGNTIYF
>12|TRBJ2-7|-|TRBV5-6|-
TGTGCCAGCAGCTTGGGAGACTACGAGCAGTACTTC
CASSLGDYEQYF
>14|TRBJ1-5|few|TRBV2|TRBD1
TGTGCCAGCAGTGCGGGACAGGGGAATCAGCCCCAGCATTTT
CASSAGQGNQPQHF
>16|TRBJ2-1|-|TRBV27|-
TGTGCCAGCAGGGTTAGGTGGGGAGGCGGCTACAATGAGCAGTTCTTC
CASRVRWGGGYNEQFF
>14|TRBJ2-7|-|TRBV16|TRBD1
TGTGCCAGCAGCCAATCTCCAGGGGGATACGAGCAGTACTTC
CASSQSPGGYEQYF
>15|TRBJ1-5|-|TRBV6-5|TRBD1
TGTGCCAGCAGACTGGACAGGATTAGCAATCAGCCCCAGCATTTT
CASRLDRISNQPQHF
>15|TRBJ1-1|once|TRBV7-9|TRBD1
TGTGCCAGCAACCTCCCAAACAGGGGTGGCACTGAAGCTTTCTTT
CASNLPNRGGTEAFF
>22|TRBJ2-1|-|TRBV19|-
TGTGCCAGTAGTACCTGGTTTTTGAGGGTCTCGCAAATCCAAGGTTTCTACAATGAGCAGTTCTTC
CASSTWFLRVSQIQGFYNEQFF
>14|TRBJ2-1|few|TRBV6-5|-
TGTGCCACGGGAAGGGGGATAGCGTACAATGAGCAGTTCTTC
CATGRGIAYNEQFF
>16|TRBJ1-5|few|TRBV2|-
TGTGCCAGCAGGGTTACAGGGCTTTTAGGCAATCAGCCCCAGCATTTT
CASRVTGLLGNQPQHF
>15|TRBJ2-1|-|TRBV27|TRBD2
TGTGCCAGCAGTTTTCTAGCGGGGGTCTACAATGAGCAGTTCTTC
CASSFLAGVYNEQFF
>14|TRBJ2-7|-|TRBV10-3|-
TGTGCCATCAGTGATGTAACAAGATACTACGAGCAGTACTTC
CAISDVTRYYEQYF
>12|TRBJ1-1|-|TRBV30|-
TGTGCCTGGACTACGCAGGGGACTGAAGCTTTCTTT
CAWTTQGTEAFF
>14|TRBJ2-1|once|TRBV12-5|-
TGTGCTAGTGGTTCCGGGATCCTAAGCGGTGAGCAGTTCTTC
CASGSGILSGEQFF
>15|TRBJ2-5|-|TRBV18|TRBD1
TGTGCCAGCTCCCGAGGGACAGGCGAACTGGAGACCCAGTACTTC
CASSRGTGELETQYF
>16|TRBJ2-3|-|TRBV6-1|-
TGTGCCAGCAGTGAAGCGGTCGCGGGGAGCACAGATACGCAGTATTTT
CASSEAVAGSTDTQYF
>16|TRBJ1-5|-|TRBV28|-
TGTGCCAGCAGTTTCCGTTTGGAGGGAAGCAATCAGCCCCAGCATTTT
CASSFRLEGSNQPQHF
>14|TRBJ1-2|-|TRBV28|TRBD1
TGTGCCAGCAGTTCGCAGGGGGCGCGGTATGGCTACACCTTC
CASSSQGARYGYTF
>15|TRBJ1-1|-|TRBV10-3|-
TGTGCCATCAGTGAGTGGGGCAGCATGAACACTGAAGCTTTCTTT
CAISEWGSMNTEAFF
>13|TRBJ1-2|-|TRBV27|-
TGTGCCAGCAGTTTGTCGAGGGCCTATGGCTACACCTTC
CASSLSRAYGYTF
>15|TRBJ2-7|-|TRBV6-5|-
TGTGCCAGCAGTTACTCCGGAGGGAGCTCCTACGAGCAGTACTTC
CASSYSGGSSYEQYF
>14|TRBJ2-1|once|TRBV13|TRBD2
TGTGCCAGCAGCACTATGACTAGCATCGATGAGCAGTTCTTC
CASSTMTSIDEQFF
>15|TRBJ2-1|-|TRBV7-7|TRBD2
TGTGCCAGCAGCCCAGCTAGCGGCTCCTACAATGAGCAGTTCTTC
CASSPASGSYNEQFF
>14|TRBJ2-7|few|TRBV12-5|-
TGTGCTAGTGGTTTGATAGGAGACTCCTACGAGCAGTACTTC
CASGLIGDSYEQYF
>14|TRBJ1-4|once|TRBV27|-
TGTGCCAGCAGTTTATCCCTTCCGGGTGAAAAACTGTTTTTT
CASSLSLPGEKLFF
>15|TRBJ1-5|-|TRBV30|-
TGTGCCTGGAGCGCGGGGGGCCTTAGCAATCAGCCCCAGCATTTT
CAWSAGGLSNQPQHF
>11|TRBJ1-1|-|TRBV21-1|-
TGTGCCAGCAGTTCACTACCTGAAGCTTTCTTT
CASSSLPEAFF
>15|TRBJ1-5|-|TRBV19|TRBD1
TGTGCCAGTAGGCGACAGGGGGCAGGCAATCAGCCCCAGCATTTT
CASRRQGAGNQPQHF
>14|TRBJ1-3|-|TRBV28|-
TGTGCCAGCAGTTTGTCAGGTTCTGGAAACACCATATATTTT
CASSLSGSGNTIYF
>14|TRBJ1-3|-|TRBV7-8|-
TGTGCCAGCAGCTTATACCAGGGAGGAAACACCATATATTTT
CASSLYQGGNTIYF
>12|TRBJ2-7|-|TRBV27|TRBD1
TGTGCCAGCAGCAGGACAGGGGGCGAGCAGTACTTC
CASSRTGGEQYF
>17|TRBJ2-6|-|TRBV10-1|TRBD2
TGCGCCAGCAGCGCTAGCGGGAGCGCCTCTGGGGCCAACGTCCTGACTTTC
CASSASGSASGANVLTF
>15|TRBJ1-1|-|TRBV11-2|-
TGTGCCAGCAGCTTTCCTGGGACACTGAACACTGAAGCTTTCTTT
CASSFPGTLNTEAFF
>16|TRBJ1-5|-|TRBV19|-
TGTGCCAGTAGCCCAATAAGTAGGCAGCGCCTTCAGCCCCAGCATTTT
CASSPISRQRLQPQHF
>17|TRBJ2-2|-|TRBV9|-
TGTGCCAGCAGCGTAGCCAGGGCTAAGGGGAACACCGGGGAGCTGTTTTTT
CASSVARAKGNTGELFF
>16|TRBJ2-1|-|TRBV4-3|TRBD2
TGCGCCAGCAGCCCGCCGGGACTAAGAGATAAAAATGAGCAGTTCTTC
CASSPPGLRDKNEQFF
>19|TRBJ2-6|-|TRBV11-2|TRBD1
TGTGCCAGCAGCCCCGGGGGGGGGACAGGGGGCTCTGGGGCCAACGTCCTGACTTTC
CASSPGGGTGGSGANVLTF
>13|TRBJ1-5|-|TRBV6-6|TRBD1
TGTGCCAGCATAGGGACAGGCAATCAGCCCCAGCATTTT
CASIGTGNQPQHF
>12|TRBJ2-3|-|TRBV29-1|-
TGCAGCGTTGGCAGGAGCACAGATACGCAGTATTTT
CSVGRSTDTQYF
>14|TRBJ2-7|-|TRBV11-2|-
TGTGCCAGCAGCTTAGGCGGCCTCTCCTACGAGCAGTACTTC
CASSLGGLSYEQYF
>15|TRBJ1-2|-|TRBV4-1|-
TGCGCCAGCAGCCCGCAGGTGGTAGCTAACTATGGCTACACCTTC
CASSPQVVANYGYTF
>14|TRBJ1-1|-|TRBV10-3|TRBD1
TGTGCCATCAGTGAGCCGGGCGAGGGGGCATGGGCTTTCTTT
CAISEPGEGAWAFF
>14|TRBJ2-7|-|TRBV7-9|-
TGTGCCAGCAGCTCACAAGCAGAGGTCTACGAGCAGTACTTC
CASSSQAEVYEQYF
>18|TRBJ2-6|-|TRBV19|TRBD1
TGTGCCAGTAGTTCCTGGACAGGGCAAAGCTCTGGGGCCAACGTCCTGACTTTC
CASSSWTGQSSGANVLTF
>17|TRBJ2-3|-|TRBV7-2|TRBD2
TGTGCCAGCAGCTTAGCGGCTAGCGGGAGAGGATCAGATACGCAGTATTTT
CASSLAASGRGSDTQYF
>15|TRBJ1-2|once|TRBV4-2|-
TGTGCCAGCAGCCAAGATAAGCGCGCTAACTATGGCTACACCTTC
CASSQDKRANYGYTF